This T cell receptor beta chain was recovered during a study of blood T cells in healthy people across ages (dated by TCRdb to between 2014 and 2016). A note on the overall study: In model experiments, roughly one uniquely barcoded TCR beta cDNA molecule per two T cells was captured by template switching. The study measured age-related changes in TCR beta repertoire diversity using deep sequencing normalized with unique cDNA molecular identifiers. The donors were split into four age groups: young (average about 15 years), middle-aged (around 37), aged (approximately 60) and long-lived (more than 80). To avoid experimental bias, donors of different ages were randomly spread across the sequencing lanes. The study analyzed two additional independent replicas of 1 million unique cDNA reads from the same blood draw for two donors, one aged 18 to 30 and one aged 80 or older. Summary of the overall study and its limitations: Because donor CMV infection status was unknown, age-related changes in expanded clonotypes were potentially confounded. As age increased, observed TCR beta diversity per million T cells dropped in a roughly linear way, and a significant reduction was already evident by age 40. A strong correlation was found between observed TCR beta diversity and the percentage of naive T cells measured by flow cytometry. The long-lived group showed more naive CD4+ T cells, fewer expanded clones and increased TCR diversity than the aged group, suggesting age selection. Estimates of total diversity from one million sequenced T cells were regarded as lower bounds and underestimates. Conclusive comparison of naive and antigen-experienced compartments was prevented by the profiling of bulk unsorted PBMCs.

The CDR1 and CDR2 encoded by the germline V gene are MGHRA and YSYEKL. V is clipped by 2 bases and J by 2 bases, and the sequence between their germline boundaries is 11 bases long. Spanning cysteine to phenylalanine, the CDR3 consists of 15 amino acids. Kept here is only the CDR3 DNA, which spans 45 bases and is read in frame from base 1. This clonotype was recorded many times. Its cognate antigen has yet to be identified. Base qualities are missing; no much larger clone stands one base away. To prepare the library, 5' RACE was applied. Sequencing instrument: Illumina HiSeq 2500. A second PCR of about 6 to 12 cycles was run with a J-beta primer mix and a sample-barcoded 5' primer. A template-switch 5' adaptor carrying 12 random nucleotides introduced a unique molecular identifier onto each TCR beta cDNA molecule. Each sample yielded at least 3 million CDR3-containing paired-end reads. First-strand cDNA was synthesized from all RNA with the Mint cDNA synthesis kit, primed by a TRBC-specific oligonucleotide. Following uracil-DNA glycosylase treatment, a first 18-cycle PCR with universal primers M1SS and BC2_uni_R was performed on all cDNA. On the authors' methods: Normalization of each sample was performed by random selection of 1 million high-quality reads, each carrying a distinct molecular identifier. Reads sharing molecular identifiers were discarded rather than binned into consensus sequences. MiTCR, set to a Q25 quality threshold and the strictest error-elimination algorithm, was used for CDR3 identification, clonotype clustering and error correction. A nonparametric unseen species model with Euler transformation was used to estimate a lower bound on total TCR beta diversity. The public reads were reanalyzed by TCRdb: fastp trimming at Q25, MiXCR alignment, in-frame beta chains only. Under each unique CDR3 protein, matching rows form one entry showing the most common genes and DNA. TCRdb, not the original authors, processed these V and J calls. The sample table lists about 640,000 distinct CDR3 sequences, approximately 30% of them with a count of one. Approximately 15% of the sample is taken by the ten largest.

Systemically healthy Caucasian individuals from Russia, about 38 in total and aged about 6 to 95 years, were included as donors. Each donor gave approximately 10 milliliters of peripheral blood, collected into EDTA-treated Vacutainer tubes. Ficoll-Paque density-gradient centrifugation was used to isolate PBMCs, with at least 6.5 million per sample. Trizol reagent was used to extract total RNA from PBMCs, with at least 5 micrograms per sample. Naive CD45RAhigh/CD27high T cell percentages were measured by flow cytometry on a PBMC aliquot from every donor. The sequenced material came from blood. The TCR was taken from a woman aged 80 or older in good health. The chain employs TRBV4-1 and TRBJ2-3; no D gene can be assigned with confidence. The bases read TGCGCCAGCAGCCAATCGAATGGTCCCACAGATACGCAGTATTTT. It is translated as CASSQSNGPTDTQYF.